Sequencing of this T cell receptor beta chain was carried out in a study of cytomegalovirus exposure and HLA in healthy donors. A note on this clone: Its antigen remains unknown.

The PCR employed 60 Vbeta primers together with 13 Jbeta primers. This table comes from immunoSEQ multiplex PCR, and its TCRdb copy is limited to in-frame clones, with some not included. The sample lists 130,000 to 150,000 clones, roughly 84% occurring once. General observations from the study: Testing in vitro showed a few CMV-associated chains specific for CMV antigens. TCR sequences were mostly rare, though some public TCRs occurred in many donors. In an earlier analysis, most TCR beta V segments were productive about 87% or about 30% of the time. CMV serostatus was the only immune exposure information that was available.

Sequenced material: PBMCs. The receptor was isolated from a boy aged 2 to 10 in good health and CMV-seronegative.

The CDR3 region is CSVTYQERWANYGYTF. In nucleotides, the CDR3 is TGCAGCGTTACGTATCAGGAGCGGTGGGCGAACTATGGCTACACCTTC. The V call is TRBV29-1, the J call TRBJ1-2; D unresolved. V was cut by 5 bases and J by 2 bases, with 21 bases left in between. CDR1 SQVTM and CDR2 ANQGSEA come from the germline V gene. CDR3 size: 16 residues.